This T cell receptor (beta chain) was documented in a study of T cells in Graves' hyperthyroidism and ophthalmopathy. Trimming cost V 2 bases and J 0 bases, with 8 bases left between them. CDR3 length: 14 amino acids. From germline, CDR1 is SEHNR and CDR2 FQNEAQ (reference sequence). Findings and limits, study-wide: Clonotypes that were expanded in thyroid above 0.001 mostly appeared in blood too.

Exclusion followed for patients with uncontrolled infection, other autoimmune disease, pregnancy or lactation. What was amplified from RNA transcripts were TCR beta CDR3 regions. HTBI primers were used for first-round RT-PCR of the TCR CDR3. TCRdb ran MiXCR on the multiplex PCR reads and lists one entry per CDR3 protein. This sample has about 410,000 distinct CDR3 sequences, with approximately 14% found just once. The table lists this clonotype with many counts. Its antigen is unidentified. The specimen sequenced was blood. This TCR was sampled from a woman in her 30s with Graves' ophthalmopathy. The chain employs TRBV7-9 and TRBJ2-7; D is uncertain. The CDR3 bases are TGTGCCAGCAGCTTATTGGACGGCTCCTACGAGCAGTACTTC. It translates to CASSLLDGSYEQYF.